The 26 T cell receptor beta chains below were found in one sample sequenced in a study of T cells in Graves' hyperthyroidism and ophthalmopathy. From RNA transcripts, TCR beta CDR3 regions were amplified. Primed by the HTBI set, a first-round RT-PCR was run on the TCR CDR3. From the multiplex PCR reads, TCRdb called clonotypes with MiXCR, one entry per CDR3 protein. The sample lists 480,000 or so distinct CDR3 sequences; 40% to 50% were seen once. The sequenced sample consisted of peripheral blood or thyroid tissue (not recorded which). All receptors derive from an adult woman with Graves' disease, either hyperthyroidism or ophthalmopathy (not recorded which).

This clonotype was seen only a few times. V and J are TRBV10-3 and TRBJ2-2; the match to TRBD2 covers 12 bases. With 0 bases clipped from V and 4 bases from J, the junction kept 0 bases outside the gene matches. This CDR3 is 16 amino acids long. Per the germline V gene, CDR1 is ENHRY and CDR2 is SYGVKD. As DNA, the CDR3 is TGTGCCATCAGTGAGTCGACTAGCGGGGGCACCGGGGAGCTGTTTTTT. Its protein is CAISESTSGGTGELFF.

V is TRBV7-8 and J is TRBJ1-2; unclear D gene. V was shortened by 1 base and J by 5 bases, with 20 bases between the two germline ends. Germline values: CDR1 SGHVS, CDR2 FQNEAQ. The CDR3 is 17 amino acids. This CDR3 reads CASSLVGSMITGYGYTF. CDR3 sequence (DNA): TGTGCCAGCAGCTTAGTCGGCAGTATGATAACGGGGTATGGCTACACCTTC.

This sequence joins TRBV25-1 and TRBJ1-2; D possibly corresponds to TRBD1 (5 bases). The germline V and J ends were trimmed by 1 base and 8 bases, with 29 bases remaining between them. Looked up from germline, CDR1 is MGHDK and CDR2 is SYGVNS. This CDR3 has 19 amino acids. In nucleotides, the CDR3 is TGTGCCAGCAGTGAATTGGGCAGGGAGACTGTCCCGTCCCAAGGAGGCTACACCTTC. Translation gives CASSELGRETVPSQGGYTF.

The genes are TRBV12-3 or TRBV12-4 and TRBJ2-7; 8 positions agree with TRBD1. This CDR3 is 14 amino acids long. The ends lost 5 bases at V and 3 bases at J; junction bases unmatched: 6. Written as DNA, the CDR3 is TGTGCCAGCAGTCCCTTGGGACAGGACTACGAGCAGTACTTC. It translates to CASSPLGQDYEQYF.

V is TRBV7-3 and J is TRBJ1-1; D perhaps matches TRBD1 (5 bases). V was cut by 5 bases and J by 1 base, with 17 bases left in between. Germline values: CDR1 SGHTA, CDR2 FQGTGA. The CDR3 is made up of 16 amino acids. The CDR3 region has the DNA TGTGCCAGCAGCAACTACCTTGGGGGAAAGAACACTGAAGCTTTCTTT. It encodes CASSNYLGGKNTEAFF.

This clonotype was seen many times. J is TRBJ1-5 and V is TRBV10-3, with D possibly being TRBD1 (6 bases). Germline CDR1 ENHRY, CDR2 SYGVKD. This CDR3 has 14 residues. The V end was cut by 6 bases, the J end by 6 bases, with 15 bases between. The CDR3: CAIRNEGDGQPQHF. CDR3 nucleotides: TGTGCCATCAGAAATGAGGGGGACGGTCAGCCCCAGCATTTT.

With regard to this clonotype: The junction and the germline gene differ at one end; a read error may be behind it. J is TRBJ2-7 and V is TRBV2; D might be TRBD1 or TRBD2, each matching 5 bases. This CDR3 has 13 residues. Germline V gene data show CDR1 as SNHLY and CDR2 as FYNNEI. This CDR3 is CAISAGREYEQYF. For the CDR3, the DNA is TGTGCCATCAGTGCGGGCAGGGAATACGAGCAGTACTTC.

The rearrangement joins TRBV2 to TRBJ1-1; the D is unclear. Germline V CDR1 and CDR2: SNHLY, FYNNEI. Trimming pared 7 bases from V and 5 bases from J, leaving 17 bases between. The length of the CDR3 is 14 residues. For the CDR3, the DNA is TGTGCCAGCACCGGACGGGGTCCGTTGACTGAAGCTTTCTTT. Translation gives CASTGRGPLTEAFF.

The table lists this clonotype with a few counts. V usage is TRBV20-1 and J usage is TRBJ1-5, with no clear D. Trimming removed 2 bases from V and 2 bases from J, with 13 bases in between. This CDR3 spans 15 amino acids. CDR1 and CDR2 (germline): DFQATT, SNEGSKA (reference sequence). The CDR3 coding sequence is TGCAGTGCTAGAATAGGGCCCTATGGCAATCAGCCCCAGCATTTT. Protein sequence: CSARIGPYGNQPQHF.

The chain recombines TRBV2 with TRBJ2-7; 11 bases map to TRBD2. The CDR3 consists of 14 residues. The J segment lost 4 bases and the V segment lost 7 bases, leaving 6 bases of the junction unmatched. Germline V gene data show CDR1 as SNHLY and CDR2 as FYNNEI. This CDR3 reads CASKTSGIIYEQYF. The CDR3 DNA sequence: TGTGCCAGCAAGACTAGCGGGATCATTTACGAGCAGTACTTC.

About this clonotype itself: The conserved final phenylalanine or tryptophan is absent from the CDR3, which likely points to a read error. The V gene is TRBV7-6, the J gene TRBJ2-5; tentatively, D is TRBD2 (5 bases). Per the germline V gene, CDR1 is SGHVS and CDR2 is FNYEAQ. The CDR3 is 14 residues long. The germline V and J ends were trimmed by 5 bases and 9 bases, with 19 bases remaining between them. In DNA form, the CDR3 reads TGTGCCAGCAGCCCCGGACTTCTAGAGGAGGCCCAGTACCTC. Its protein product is CASSPGLLEEAQYL.

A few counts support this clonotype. The CDR3 DNA sequence: TGTGCCAGCAGTTGGTATAGCAATCAGCCCCAGCATTTT. The encoded protein is CASSWYSNQPQHF. The chain carries TRBV27 and TRBJ1-5; D unclear. Trimming stripped 4 bases from V and 0 bases from J, with 4 bases between. Germline-derived CDR1 and CDR2 are MNHEY and SMNVEV (reference sequence). The CDR3 contains 13 residues.

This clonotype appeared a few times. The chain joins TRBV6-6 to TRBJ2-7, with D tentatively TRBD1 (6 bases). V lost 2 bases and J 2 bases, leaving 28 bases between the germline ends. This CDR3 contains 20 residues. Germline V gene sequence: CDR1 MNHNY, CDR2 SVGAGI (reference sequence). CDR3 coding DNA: TGTGCCAGCAGTTACGGACAGTGGCTCTTAGCAGTCCCCACGACCTACGAGCAGTACTTC. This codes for CASSYGQWLLAVPTTYEQYF.

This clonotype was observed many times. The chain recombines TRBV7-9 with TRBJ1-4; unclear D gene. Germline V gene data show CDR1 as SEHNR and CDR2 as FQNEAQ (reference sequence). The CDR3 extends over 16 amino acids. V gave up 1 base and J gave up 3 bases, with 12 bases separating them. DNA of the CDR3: TGTGCCAGCAGCTTAGGAGACGTTGGATCTAATGAAAAACTGTTTTTT. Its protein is CASSLGDVGSNEKLFF.

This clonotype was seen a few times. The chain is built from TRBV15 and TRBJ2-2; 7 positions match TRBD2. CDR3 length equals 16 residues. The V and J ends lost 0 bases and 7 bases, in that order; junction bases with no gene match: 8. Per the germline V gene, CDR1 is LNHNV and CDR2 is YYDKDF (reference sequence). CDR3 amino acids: CATSRDGLGGGGELFF. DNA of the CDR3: TGTGCCACCAGCAGAGACGGACTAGGCGGGGGCGGGGAGCTGTTTTTT.

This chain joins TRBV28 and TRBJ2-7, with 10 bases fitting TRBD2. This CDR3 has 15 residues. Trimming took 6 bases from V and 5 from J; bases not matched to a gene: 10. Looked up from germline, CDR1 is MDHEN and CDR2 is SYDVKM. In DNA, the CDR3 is TGTGCCAGCAGCCAGTCGGGACTAGCGTTGGACGAGCAGTACTTC. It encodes CASSQSGLALDEQYF.

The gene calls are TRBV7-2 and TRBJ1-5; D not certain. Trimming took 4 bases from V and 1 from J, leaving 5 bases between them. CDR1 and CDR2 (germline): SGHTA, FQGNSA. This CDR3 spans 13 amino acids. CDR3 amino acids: CASSSQSNQPQHF. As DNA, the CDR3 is TGTGCCAGCAGCTCACAGAGCAATCAGCCCCAGCATTTT.

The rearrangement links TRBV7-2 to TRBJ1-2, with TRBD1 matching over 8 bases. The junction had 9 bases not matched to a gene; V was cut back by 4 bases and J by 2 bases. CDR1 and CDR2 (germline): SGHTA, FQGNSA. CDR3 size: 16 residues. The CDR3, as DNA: TGTGCCAGCAGCTATGACAGGGGCAGCGTCAACTATGGCTACACCTTC. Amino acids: CASSYDRGSVNYGYTF.

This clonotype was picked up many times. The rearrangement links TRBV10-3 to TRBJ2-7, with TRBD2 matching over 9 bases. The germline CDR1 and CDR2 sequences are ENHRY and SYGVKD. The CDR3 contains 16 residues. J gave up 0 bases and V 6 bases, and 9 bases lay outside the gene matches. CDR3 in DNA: TGTGCCATCAGAGAAACAACTAGCGGGCACTCCTACGAGCAGTACTTC. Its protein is CAIRETTSGHSYEQYF.

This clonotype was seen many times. This CDR3 reads CASSPDKNQPQHF. In DNA, the CDR3 is TGTGCCAGCAGTCCGGACAAGAATCAGCCCCAGCATTTT. J is TRBJ1-5 and V is TRBV5-4; maybe TRBD1 (5 bases). Trimming took 5 bases from V and 4 from J, leaving 10 bases between them. Per germline, CDR1 SGHNT and CDR2 YYREEE (reference sequence). The CDR3 consists of 13 residues.

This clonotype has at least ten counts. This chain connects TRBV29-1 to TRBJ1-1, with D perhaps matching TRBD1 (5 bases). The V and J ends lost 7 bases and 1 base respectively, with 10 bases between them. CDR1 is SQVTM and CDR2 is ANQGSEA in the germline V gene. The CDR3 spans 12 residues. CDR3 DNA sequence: TGCAGCGCGGGACGGACGAACACTGAAGCTTTCTTT. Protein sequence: CSAGRTNTEAFF.

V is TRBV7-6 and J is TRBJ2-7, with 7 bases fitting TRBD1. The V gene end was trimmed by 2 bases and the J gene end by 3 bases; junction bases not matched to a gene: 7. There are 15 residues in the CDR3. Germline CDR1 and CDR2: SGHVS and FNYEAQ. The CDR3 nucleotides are TGTGCCAGCAGCTTATCCGTTCGGGACAGCTACGAGCAGTACTTC. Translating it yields CASSLSVRDSYEQYF. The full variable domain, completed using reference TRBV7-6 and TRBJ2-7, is GAGVSQSPRYKVTKRGQDVALRCDPISGHVSLYWYRQALGQGPEFLTYFNYEAQQDKSGLPNDRFSAERPEGSISTLTIQRTEQRDSAMYRCASSLSVRDSYEQYFGPGTRLTVT.

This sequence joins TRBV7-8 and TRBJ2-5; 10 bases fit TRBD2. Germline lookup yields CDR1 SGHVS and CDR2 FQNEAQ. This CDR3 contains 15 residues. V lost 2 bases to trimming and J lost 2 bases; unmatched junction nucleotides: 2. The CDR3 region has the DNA TGTGCCAGCAGCTTAACACTAGCGGGACAAGAGACCCAGTACTTC. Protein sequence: CASSLTLAGQETQYF.

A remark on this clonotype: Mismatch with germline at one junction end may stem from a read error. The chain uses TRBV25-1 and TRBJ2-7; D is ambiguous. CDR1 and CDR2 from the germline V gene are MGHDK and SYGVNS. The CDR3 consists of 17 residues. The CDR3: CACSAEGHLAPSYEQYF. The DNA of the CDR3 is TGTGCCTGCAGTGCTGAAGGTCATTTAGCTCCTTCCTACGAGCAGTACTTC.

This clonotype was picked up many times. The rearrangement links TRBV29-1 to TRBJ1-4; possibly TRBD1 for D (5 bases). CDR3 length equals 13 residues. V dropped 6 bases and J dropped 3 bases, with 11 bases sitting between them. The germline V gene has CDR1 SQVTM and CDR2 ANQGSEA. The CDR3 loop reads CSVQGASNEKLFF. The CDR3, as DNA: TGCAGCGTCCAGGGCGCCTCTAATGAAAAACTGTTTTTT.

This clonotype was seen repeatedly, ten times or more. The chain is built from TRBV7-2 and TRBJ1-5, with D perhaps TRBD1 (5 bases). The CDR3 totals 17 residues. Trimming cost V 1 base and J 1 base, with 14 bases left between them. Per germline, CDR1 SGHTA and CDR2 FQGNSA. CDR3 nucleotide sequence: TGTGCCAGCAGCTTAGTTTCTATGGGGCAGAGCAATCAGCCCCAGCATTTT. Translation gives CASSLVSMGQSNQPQHF.